This TCR beta chain originates from a study of blood T cell repertoires in COVID-19. At the level of the study: Researchers got acute and convalescent COVID-19 samples from the United States, Italy and Spain. PBMCs, B-cell-depleted T cells, or T cells were the source of the cDNA or gDNA that made up the material.

In the original processing: Estimated nucleated cell counts came from reference gene primer amplification. Method: immunoSEQ multiplex PCR; TCRdb's copy keeps in-frame clones and lacks some. D and trimming come from the DNA, and the V and J calls and clone size come from that table. The profile covers approximately 100,000 clones, with approximately 85% appearing a single time and under 15% taken by the ten largest. CDR1 and CDR2 (germline): LGHNA, YNFKEQ. The CDR3 consists of 14 residues. The V end was cut by 4 bases, the J end by 0 bases, with 10 bases between. The sequence came from a human donor in a cohort sampled during active COVID-19. The genes are TRBV4-2 and TRBJ2-7, with D possibly being TRBD1 (5 bases). Sequenced input: peripheral blood. The CDR3 protein is CASSPQGSSYEQYF. CDR3 nucleotides: TGTGCCAGCAGCCCCCAGGGCAGCTCCTACGAGCAGTACTTC.